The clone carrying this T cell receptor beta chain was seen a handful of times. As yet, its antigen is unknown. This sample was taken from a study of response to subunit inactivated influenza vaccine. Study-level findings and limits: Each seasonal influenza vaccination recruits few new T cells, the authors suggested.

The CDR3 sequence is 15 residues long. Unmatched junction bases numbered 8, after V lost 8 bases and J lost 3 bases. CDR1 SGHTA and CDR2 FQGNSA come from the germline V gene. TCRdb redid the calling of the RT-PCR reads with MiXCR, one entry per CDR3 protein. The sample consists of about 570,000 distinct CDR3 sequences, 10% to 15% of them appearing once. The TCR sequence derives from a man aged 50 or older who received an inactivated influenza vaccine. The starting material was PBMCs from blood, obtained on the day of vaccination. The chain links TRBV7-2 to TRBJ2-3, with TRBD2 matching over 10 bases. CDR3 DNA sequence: TGTGCCAGCTATTTAGCGGGGGGTTTTACAGATACGCAGTATTTT. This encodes CASYLAGGFTDTQYF.